The 26 T cell receptor beta chains reported below all come from one sample, sequenced in a study of T cells in Graves' hyperthyroidism and ophthalmopathy. There were TCR beta CDR3 regions amplified from RNA transcripts. Researchers ran a first-round RT-PCR on the TCR CDR3 using the HTBI primer set. Each CDR3 protein gets one entry after TCRdb re-called the multiplex PCR reads with MiXCR. Of approximately 350,000 distinct CDR3 sequences listed, around 15% are singletons. The material sequenced was blood. Receptors were obtained from a woman aged 60-70 years with Graves' ophthalmopathy.

The J gene is TRBJ2-2, the V gene TRBV5-1, with TRBD1 as a possible D gene (7 bases). V lost 3 bases and J lost 10, with 13 bases in between. This CDR3 is built from 13 residues. Germline lookup yields CDR1 SGHRS and CDR2 YFSETQ. This CDR3 reads CASSSGDSAELFF. CDR3 DNA: TGCGCCAGCAGCTCGGGGGACAGTGCGGAGCTGTTTTTT. Drawing the rest from reference TRBV5-1 and TRBJ2-2, the complete variable domain is KAGVTQTPRYLIKTRGQQVTLSCSPISGHRSVSWYQQTPGQGLQFLFEYFSETQRNKGNFPGRFSGRQFSNSRSEMNVSTLELGDSALYLCASSSGDSAELFFGEGSRLTVL.

This clonotype was seen many times. The CDR3 protein is CASSNPGTSGSNEQFF. The CDR3, as DNA: TGTGCCAGTAGTAACCCCGGGACTAGCGGGAGTAATGAGCAGTTCTTC. The chain employs TRBV19 and TRBJ2-1; TRBD2 agrees at 14 bases. Germline V gene data show CDR1 as LNHDA and CDR2 as SQIVND (reference sequence). Trimming took 4 bases from V and 7 from J; bases not matched to a gene: 6. The CDR3 runs to 16 residues.

This clonotype occurred a few times. This sequence joins TRBV27 and TRBJ2-3; 12 bases agree with TRBD2. V lost 5 bases, J lost 7 bases, and 10 bases stayed unmatched. There are 16 residues in the CDR3. Germline CDR1 MNHEY, CDR2 SMNVEV (reference sequence). The CDR3: CASSTVTSGGANTQYF. The CDR3 DNA reads as TGTGCCAGCAGTACCGTGACTAGCGGGGGTGCCAATACGCAGTATTTT.

This clonotype was recorded at least ten times. The chain links TRBV2 to TRBJ2-3; TRBD2 matches at 15 bases. V lost 0 bases to trimming and J lost 1 base; unmatched junction nucleotides: 8. CDR1 is SNHLY and CDR2 is FYNNEI in the germline V gene. The length of the CDR3 is 20 residues. The CDR3 DNA sequence: TGTGCCAGCAGTGAAGCGACCGGGACTAGCGGGAGGTGGGGCACAGATACGCAGTATTTT. This codes for CASSEATGTSGRWGTDTQYF.

This clonotype was recorded at least ten times. The chain combines TRBV24-1 with TRBJ1-5; D call uncertain. The V and J ends lost 6 bases and 2 bases respectively, with 7 bases between them. The CDR3 has 13 amino acids. Germline V gene sequence: CDR1 KGHDR, CDR2 SFDVKD. CDR3 sequence (DNA): TGTGCCACCAGTTCCATTGGCAATCAGCCCCAGCATTTT. It translates to CATSSIGNQPQHF.

This chain uses TRBV19 with TRBJ2-1; tentatively, D is TRBD2 (5 bases). There are 16 residues in the CDR3. V was shortened by 3 bases and J by 4 bases, with 16 bases between the two germline ends. Germline lookup yields CDR1 LNHDA and CDR2 SQIVND (reference sequence). DNA of the CDR3: TGTGCCAGTAGTATCTGGCAGCGGAGTTGGTACAATGAGCAGTTCTTC. Amino acid sequence: CASSIWQRSWYNEQFF.

V gene TRBV20-1 combines with J gene TRBJ2-2, with D maybe TRBD2 (6 bases). There are 14 residues in the CDR3. Trimming left V 4 bases short and J 0 bases short, with 9 bases between. Per the germline V gene, CDR1 is DFQATT and CDR2 is SNEGSKA (reference sequence). CDR3 sequence: CSATGGANTGELFF. The CDR3 region has the DNA TGCAGTGCTACCGGCGGGGCGAACACCGGGGAGCTGTTTTTT.

The sample holds one count of this clonotype. Its ends do not fully match the called genes, so a read error is possible. The J gene is TRBJ2-2, the V gene TRBV20-1, with D tentatively TRBD2 (5 bases). The CDR3 covers 13 residues. Germline CDR1 DFQATT, CDR2 SNEGSKA (reference sequence). CDR3 sequence: CSAREGSTGEPFF. The CDR3 coding sequence is TGCAGTGCTAGAGAGGGGAGCACCGGGGAGCCGTTTTTT.

This clonotype was found many times. The chain joins TRBV9 to TRBJ2-3; the D gene could be TRBD1 or TRBD2 (5 bases each). Germline values: CDR1 SGDLS, CDR2 YYNGEE. The CDR3 length is 15 residues. Trimming removed 4 bases from V and 2 bases from J, with 14 bases in between. This CDR3 is CASSNSGTSTDTQYF. The CDR3 DNA is TGTGCCAGCAGCAACTCCGGGACCTCCACAGATACGCAGTATTTT.

The table lists this clonotype with a few counts. J is TRBJ1-2 and V is TRBV20-1; a weak D match, TRBD1 (6 bases). CDR3 length equals 15 residues. Between the trimmed V and J ends, which lost 2 bases and 2 bases, there was a span of 15 bases. The V gene's germline CDR1 is DFQATT and CDR2 SNEGSKA (reference sequence). Here the CDR3 DNA reads TGCAGTGCTAGACCGACAGGCCAAACCAACTATGGCTACACCTTC. Translated: CSARPTGQTNYGYTF.

This clonotype was counted between two and nine times. J is TRBJ2-1 and V is TRBV20-1; 8 positions match TRBD2. After removal of 6 bases from V and 7 bases from J, the junction contained 11 bases not matched to a gene. This CDR3 region has 14 residues. CDR1 is DFQATT and CDR2 is SNEGSKA in the germline V gene (reference sequence). In DNA, the CDR3 is TGCAGTGCATTTGGGCGGGAGGAGGGAAATGAGCAGTTCTTC. Translating gives CSAFGREEGNEQFF.

The sample holds a few counts of this clonotype. This chain connects TRBV6-1 to TRBJ2-1; 9 positions match TRBD2. The J segment lost 8 bases and the V segment lost 5 bases, leaving 10 bases of the junction unmatched. Per germline, CDR1 MNHNS and CDR2 SASEGT. This CDR3 is 15 amino acids long. CDR3 amino acids: CASSSTGTSRDEQFF. The DNA of the CDR3 is TGTGCCAGCAGTTCTACCGGGACTAGCCGGGATGAGCAGTTCTTC.

Of note for this clonotype: This may be a read error, as it is one base from a much larger clone. The rearrangement uses TRBV7-3 and TRBJ1-2; a possible D gene is TRBD1 (5 bases). V was cut by 5 bases and J by 8 bases, with 18 bases left in between. The germline gives CDR1 SGHTA, CDR2 FQGTGA. The CDR3 consists of 14 residues. The CDR3 is CASSRDNRGAGYTF. The CDR3 bases are TGTGCCAGCAGCAGAGACAATCGAGGGGCCGGCTACACCTTC.

At least ten counts were recorded for this clonotype. The chain employs TRBV20-1 and TRBJ2-7; the D gene is possibly TRBD1 (6 bases). The CDR3 spans 14 residues. Germline CDR1 reads DFQATT; CDR2 reads SNEGSKA (reference sequence). Trimming left V 4 bases short and J 3 bases short, with 16 bases between. The CDR3 region is CSATRGGAGYEQYF. DNA for the CDR3: TGCAGTGCTACCCGTGGGGGCGCAGGCTACGAGCAGTACTTC.

This clonotype was counted a few times. V usage is TRBV14 and J usage is TRBJ2-7; 7 bases are a match to TRBD1. Germline CDR1 SGHDN, CDR2 FVKESK. This CDR3 is 14 amino acids long. The J segment lost 3 bases and the V segment lost 6 bases, leaving 8 bases of the junction unmatched. The chain's CDR3 is CASRVQGTHYEQYF. The CDR3 DNA reads as TGTGCCAGCAGGGTACAGGGGACACACTACGAGCAGTACTTC.

For this clonotype: Likely a read error: the CDR3 ends without its conserved phenylalanine or tryptophan. This rearrangement joins TRBV5-6 to TRBJ2-7; TRBD1 is a possible D gene (6 bases). V was shortened by 5 bases and J by 2 bases, with 14 bases between the two germline ends. The CDR3 totals 14 residues. The V gene's germline CDR1 is SGHDT and CDR2 YYEEEE. The CDR3 DNA reads TGTGCCAGCAGGCAACACAGGGTTGCCTACGAGCAGTACCTC. Translation gives CASRQHRVAYEQYL.

The table lists this clonotype with a count of one. The chain couples TRBV7-2 to TRBJ2-6; D is ambiguous. This CDR3 is 15 amino acids long. With 3 bases removed from V and 2 bases from J, the gap between germline ends came to 8 bases. Germline CDR1 and CDR2: SGHTA and FQGNSA. The DNA of the CDR3 is TGTGCCAGCAGCTTGCGGACGGCTGGGGCCAACGTCCTGACTTTC. Encoded protein: CASSLRTAGANVLTF.

Many counts were recorded for this clonotype. V and J are TRBV2 and TRBJ2-1; a weak D match, TRBD2 (7 bases). V was trimmed by 10 bases and J by 4 bases, leaving 17 bases between them. Germline V lookup: CDR1 SNHLY, CDR2 FYNNEI. The CDR3 runs 14 residues. CDR3: CATESGTSYNEQFF. In DNA form, the CDR3 reads TGTGCCACCGAAAGCGGGACATCGTACAATGAGCAGTTCTTC.

The table lists this clonotype with many counts. V gene TRBV11-2 combines with J gene TRBJ2-3; tentatively, D is TRBD1 or TRBD2 (6 bases each). The germline V gene has CDR1 SGHAT and CDR2 FQNNGV. V dropped 5 bases and J dropped 1 base, with 13 bases sitting between them. CDR3 length: 15 amino acids. CDR3 amino acids: CASSQSGAGTDTQYF. The CDR3 nucleotides are TGTGCCAGCAGCCAGTCGGGGGCGGGCACAGATACGCAGTATTTT.

There are many counts of this clonotype. The gene calls are TRBV11-2 and TRBJ2-1; 8 bases agree with TRBD2. This CDR3 spans 15 amino acids. CDR1 is SGHAT, CDR2 FQNNGV, per germline. V lost 5 bases, J lost 1 base, and 4 bases stayed unmatched. DNA for the CDR3: TGTGCCAGCAGCATCAGCGGGAGTTCCTACAATGAGCAGTTCTTC. Translated, it gives CASSISGSSYNEQFF.

This clonotype occurred many times. J is TRBJ1-1 and V is TRBV7-2; D perhaps matches TRBD1 (5 bases). CDR3 length equals 14 residues. V was pared by 4 bases and J by 6 bases, with 15 bases between. CDR1 SGHTA and CDR2 FQGNSA come from the germline V gene. The CDR3 sequence is CASSSPAGKPEAFF. CDR3 DNA sequence: TGTGCCAGCAGCTCACCCGCAGGGAAACCTGAAGCTTTCTTT.

About this clonotype itself: This may come from a read error, since a much larger clone is one base off. The chain uses TRBV12-3 or TRBV12-4 and TRBJ1-5; 8 bases align to TRBD1. The CDR3 loop spans 14 amino acids. CDR3 sequence reads: CASSKDRAHQAQHF. Written as DNA, the CDR3 is TGTGCCAGCAGCAAGGACAGGGCCCATCAGGCCCAGCATTTT.

The chain joins TRBV11-2 to TRBJ2-1; 13 bases are shared with TRBD2. CDR1 is SGHAT, CDR2 FQNNGV, per germline. V lost 5 bases, J lost 8 bases, and 6 bases stayed unmatched. The CDR3 is 15 residues long. The CDR3 loop reads CASSATSGRGDEQFF. DNA for the CDR3: TGTGCCAGCAGCGCTACTAGCGGGAGGGGGGATGAGCAGTTCTTC.

This clonotype was seen repeatedly, ten times or more. The chain has TRBV29-1 and TRBJ2-7, with a possible D match to TRBD1 (6 bases). Trimming pared 4 bases from V and 3 bases from J, leaving 13 bases between. Looked up from germline, CDR1 is SQVTM and CDR2 is ANQGSEA. The CDR3 is 13 residues long. DNA of the CDR3: TGCAGCGTTGTCCTGGGGGCCCACTACGAGCAGTACTTC. Translated: CSVVLGAHYEQYF.

The table lists this clonotype with many counts. The V and J genes are TRBV28 and TRBJ2-1; TRBD2 agrees at 10 bases. The CDR3 length is 16 residues. CDR1 and CDR2 from the germline V gene are MDHEN and SYDVKM. Germline trimming cut 4 bases from V and 6 bases from J; bases unmatched to any gene: 9. CDR3 residues: CASSSWGASGSNEQFF. The CDR3 DNA follows: TGTGCCAGCAGTTCGTGGGGGGCTAGCGGGAGCAATGAGCAGTTCTTC.

Turning to this clonotype: A read error may account for a junction end that differs from germline. The chain uses TRBV5-1 and TRBJ2-5; 9 bases fit TRBD2. This CDR3 has 15 residues. Germline-derived CDR1 and CDR2 are SGHRS and YFSETQ. CDR3 protein: CASSHEREVVETQYF. CDR3 in DNA: TGTGCCAGCAGCCATGAGCGGGAGGTCGTGGAGACCCAGTACTTC.